This T cell receptor (beta chain) emerged from a study of vaccination effects on CD4 cells after COVID-19. Turning to the study itself: Vaccine administered to participants consisted of two doses of either BNT162b2 or mRNA-1273.

Profiling relied on immunoSEQ multiplex PCR, and the TCRdb table lists in-frame clones only, not all of them. The sample records about 52,000 clones, about four fifths being singletons. With respect to this clone: Its antigen is unidentified.

ViraFEST expansion of antigen-specific CD4+ T cells with viral peptide pools preceded sequencing. CD4+ T cell isolation took place after less than 13 days of culture. The healthy vaccine recipients, who had no prior SARS-CoV-2 infection, showed negative nucleocapsid antibodies. They grew approximately 2.1 million PBMC in each well, adding around 10 IU/ml IL-2 and roughly 9.3 ug/ml peptides. Each culture had half its medium swapped for IL-2 medium on days 3 and 7. The sequence came from a human donor who received a COVID-19 vaccine. The sample here was CD4+ T cells from PBMCs cultured with HCoV-OC43 spike peptides, taken before COVID-19 vaccination. The subset was: HCoV-OC43 spike overlapping peptide pool stimulation.

The CDR3 is CASSKGPEWYSEAFF. The CDR3 DNA sequence: TGTGCCAGCAGCAAAGGACCCGAGTGGTATAGTGAAGCTTTCTTT. The genes are TRBV7-2 and TRBJ1-1; no reliable D call. CDR1 SGHTA and CDR2 FQGNSA come from the germline V gene. The CDR3 is 15 residues long. V was cut by 5 bases and J by 7 bases, with 20 bases left in between.